The entry below gives a single T cell receptor beta chain sequence along with its context. This clone has a handful of counts. Its specific antigen is unknown. No much larger clone is present one base from it, and per-base qualities are unavailable. The entire amount of isolated RNA was reverse transcribed using the High Capacity cDNA Reverse Transcription Kit, so the sequenced TCRB transcripts were expressed ones. Deep immunoSEQ sequencing was applied to naive, central memory and regulatory T cell samples, giving an average of around 3.4 million total reads per sample. After sorted cells were lysed in RLT buffer, RNA was extracted with DNase-treated RNeasy Micro or Mini kits, with the choice depending on cell number. To prevent cross-contamination, each cell subset was processed individually, whereas patient and healthy donor samples were processed jointly. TCRB sequences were amplified from cDNA with the immunoSEQ multiplex PCR, producing 87-bp fragments spanning the CDR3 region. The amplicons were sequenced using the Illumina HiSeq platform. The original methods were these. Synthetic template baselines were used to correct PCR bias computationally, reads within Hamming distance 2 were collapsed together, and singletons that could not be merged were discarded. By aligning reads against IMGT, V, D and J genes, CDR3 length, and insertions or deletions at six rearrangement sites were assigned. Within each subset, clonotype counts were normalized to sorted cell number, and only after that were true diversity and Gini coefficients computed with the tcR R package. Repertoire sharing was quantified using the overlap coefficient calculated on TCRB nucleotide sequences. In TCRdb, the immuneACCESS table is reduced to in-frame sequences with V and J assigned. These tables do not hold every clone; where another copy was compared, an unresolved V gene accounts for under half, and the others remain unexplained. The DNA was the basis for D and trimming; V, J and clone size are from that table. A total of 150,000 to 180,000 clones appear in this sample, around 10% of them only once. The top ten clonotypes cover roughly 1.9% of the sample.

A single peripheral blood draw of 95 to 150 mL on average was collected from each donor into heparinised tubes. Naive, central memory, regulatory and stem cell-like memory CD4+ T cells were sorted on a BD FACSAria II using a panel including CD45RO, CCR7, CD25, CD127, CD95 and CD27. A purity above 98% was achieved for all sorted populations. PBMCs were separated immediately by Lymphoprep density gradient centrifugation and were stained directly, without being cultured. To minimize batch effects, samples were stained and sorted in pairs, one healthy donor with one patient per experiment. The entry originates in a study of beta chain features in type 1 diabetes (dated by TCRdb to 2017 to 2018). For context, the study as a whole: No differences in mean age, gender distribution, total cell number or subset yield were found between patients and healthy donors. Regulatory and stem cell-like memory subsets were isolated from only 8 patients and 8 healthy donors, whereas naive and central memory subsets came from all 30 or so donors. A total of about 99,000,000 sorted cells were examined across all samples, and RNA yield correlated strongly with the number of cells per subset. The study compared TCRB repertoires of sorted circulating CD4+ T cell subsets between recently diagnosed type 1 diabetes patients and matched healthy donors.

Findings and caveats that apply to the study as a whole: The naive, central memory and regulatory TCRB repertoires appeared to resemble one another more closely among patients than among healthy donors. A moderate but significant shortening of TCRB CDR3 length was observed in type 1 diabetes patients in all four CD4+ subsets. At VDJ recombination sites, type 1 diabetes patients had fewer insertions and more deleted nucleotides, which implies abnormalities in thymic rearrangement. Because cDNA was sequenced instead of genomic DNA, activated cells with high expression could be over-represented, although the groups did not differ in activation or CD3 levels. PCR might favor shorter templates, but patient and control samples were amplified and corrected together, so any skew would affect both groups equally. Because small numbers of individuals were included in the HLA sub-analyses, any influence of HLA type on TCRB rearrangement was left unresolved.

V is clipped by 8 bases and J by 0 bases, and the sequence between their germline boundaries is 13 bases long. The germline V gene encodes CDR1 SGHTA and CDR2 FQGTGA. The CDR3 runs 15 residues from the cysteine to the phenylalanine. Only the CDR3 DNA stays, 45 bases, in frame from base 1. Sequenced material: central memory CD4+ T cells from blood. This TCR was sampled from a man aged 18 to 30 in good health. In this chain, TRBV7-3 is recombined with TRBJ2-2, with the identity of the D gene unclear. The DNA sequence is TGTGCCAGCTCCCCTAATGTCGCGAACACCGGGGAGCTGTTTTTT. Its product reads: CASSPNVANTGELFF.